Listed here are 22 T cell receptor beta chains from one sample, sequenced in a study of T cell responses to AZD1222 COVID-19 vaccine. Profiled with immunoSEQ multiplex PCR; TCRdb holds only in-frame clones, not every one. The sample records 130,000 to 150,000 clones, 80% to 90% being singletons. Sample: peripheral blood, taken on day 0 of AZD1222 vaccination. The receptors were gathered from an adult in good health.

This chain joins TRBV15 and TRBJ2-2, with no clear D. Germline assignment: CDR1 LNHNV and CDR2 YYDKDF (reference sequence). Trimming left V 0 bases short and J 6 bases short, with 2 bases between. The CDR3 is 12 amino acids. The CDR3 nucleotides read TGTGCCACCAGCAGAGATGCCGGGGAGCTGTTTTTT. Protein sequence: CATSRDAGELFF.

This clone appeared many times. This chain's CDR3 is CASSKVYLLGGAVRYEQYF. DNA of the CDR3: TGCGCCAGCAGCAAAGTATACCTCCTAGGGGGGGCAGTACGCTACGAGCAGTACTTC. J is TRBJ2-7 and V is TRBV4-1, with D possibly TRBD2 on 7 matching bases. The CDR3 extends over 19 amino acids. The germline gives CDR1 MGHRA, CDR2 YSYEKL. Trimming took off 5 bases at V and 3 bases at J, with 29 bases between the two ends.

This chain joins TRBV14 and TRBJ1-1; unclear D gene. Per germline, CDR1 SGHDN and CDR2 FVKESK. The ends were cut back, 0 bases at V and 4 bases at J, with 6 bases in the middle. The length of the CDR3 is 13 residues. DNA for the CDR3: TGTGCCAGCAGCCAAGAGCGGGTCACTGAAGCTTTCTTT. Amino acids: CASSQERVTEAFF.

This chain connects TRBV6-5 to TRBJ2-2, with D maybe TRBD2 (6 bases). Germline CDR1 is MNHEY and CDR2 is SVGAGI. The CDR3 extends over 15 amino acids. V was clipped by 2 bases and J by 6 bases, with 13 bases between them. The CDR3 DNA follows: TGTGCCAGCAGTTACCGGAGGGGAGGCGCCGGGGAGCTGTTTTTT. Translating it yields CASSYRRGGAGELFF.

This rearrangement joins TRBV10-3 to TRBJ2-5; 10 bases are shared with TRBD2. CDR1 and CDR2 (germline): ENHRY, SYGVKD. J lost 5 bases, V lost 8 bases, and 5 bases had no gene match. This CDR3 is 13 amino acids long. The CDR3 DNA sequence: TGTGCCATCGAAGCGGGAGGGGGGGAGACCCAGTACTTC. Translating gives CAIEAGGGETQYF.

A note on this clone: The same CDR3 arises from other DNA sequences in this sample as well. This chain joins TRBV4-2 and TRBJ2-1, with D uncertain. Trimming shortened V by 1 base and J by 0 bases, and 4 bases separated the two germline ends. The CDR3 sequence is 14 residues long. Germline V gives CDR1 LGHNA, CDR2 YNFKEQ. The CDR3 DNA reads TGTGCCAGCAGCCAAGGGGGCTCCTACAATGAGCAGTTCTTC. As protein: CASSQGGSYNEQFF.

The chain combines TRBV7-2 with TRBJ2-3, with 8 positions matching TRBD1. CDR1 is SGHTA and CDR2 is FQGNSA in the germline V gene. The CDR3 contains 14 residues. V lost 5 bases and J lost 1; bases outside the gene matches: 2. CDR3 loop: CASSPDRGTDTQYF. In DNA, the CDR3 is TGTGCCAGCAGCCCGGACAGGGGCACAGATACGCAGTATTTT.

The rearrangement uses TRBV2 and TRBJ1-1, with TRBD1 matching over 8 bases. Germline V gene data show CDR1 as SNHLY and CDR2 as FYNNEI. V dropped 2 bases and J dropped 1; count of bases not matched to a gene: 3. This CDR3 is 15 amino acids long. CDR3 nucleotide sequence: TGTGCCAGCAGTGAACAGGGGGCTACGAACACTGAAGCTTTCTTT. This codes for CASSEQGATNTEAFF.

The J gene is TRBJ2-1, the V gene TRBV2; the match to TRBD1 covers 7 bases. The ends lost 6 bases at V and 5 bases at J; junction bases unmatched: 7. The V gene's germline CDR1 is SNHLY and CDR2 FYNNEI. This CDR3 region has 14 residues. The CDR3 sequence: CASRPPGQNNEQFF. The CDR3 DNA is TGTGCCAGCAGACCCCCGGGACAGAACAATGAGCAGTTCTTC.

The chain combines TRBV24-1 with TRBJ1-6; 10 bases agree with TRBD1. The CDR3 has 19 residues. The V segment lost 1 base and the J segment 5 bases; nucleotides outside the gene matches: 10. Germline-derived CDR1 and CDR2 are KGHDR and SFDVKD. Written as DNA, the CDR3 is TGTGCCACCAGTGATTTTGCGGGACAGGGGTTTGCGGATAATTCACCCCTCCACTTT. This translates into CATSDFAGQGFADNSPLHF.

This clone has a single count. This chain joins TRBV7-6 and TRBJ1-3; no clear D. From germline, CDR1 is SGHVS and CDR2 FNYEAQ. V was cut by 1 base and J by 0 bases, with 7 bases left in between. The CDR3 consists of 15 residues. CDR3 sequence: CASSLGQLSGNTIYF. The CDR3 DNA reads TGTGCCAGCAGCTTAGGACAACTCTCTGGAAACACCATATATTTT.

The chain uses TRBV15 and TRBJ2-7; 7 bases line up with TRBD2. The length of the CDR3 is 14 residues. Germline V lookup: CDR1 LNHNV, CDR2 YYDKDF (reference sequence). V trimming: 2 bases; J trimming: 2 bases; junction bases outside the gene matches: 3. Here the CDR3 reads CATSRPGLAYEQYF. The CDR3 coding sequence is TGTGCCACCAGCAGACCCGGACTAGCCTACGAGCAGTACTTC.

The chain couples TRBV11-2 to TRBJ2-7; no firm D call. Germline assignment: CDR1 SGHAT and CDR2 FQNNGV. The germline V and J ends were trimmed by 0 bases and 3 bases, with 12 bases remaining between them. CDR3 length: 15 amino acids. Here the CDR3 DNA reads TGTGCCAGCAGCTTAGAGGCTCCGGGTAGCTACGAGCAGTACTTC. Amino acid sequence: CASSLEAPGSYEQYF.

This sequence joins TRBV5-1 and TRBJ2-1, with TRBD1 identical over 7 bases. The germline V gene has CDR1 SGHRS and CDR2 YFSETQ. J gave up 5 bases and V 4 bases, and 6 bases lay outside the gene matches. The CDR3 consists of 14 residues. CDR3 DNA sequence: TGCGCCAGCAGCAAAGGGGACAGTCACAATGAGCAGTTCTTC. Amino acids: CASSKGDSHNEQFF.

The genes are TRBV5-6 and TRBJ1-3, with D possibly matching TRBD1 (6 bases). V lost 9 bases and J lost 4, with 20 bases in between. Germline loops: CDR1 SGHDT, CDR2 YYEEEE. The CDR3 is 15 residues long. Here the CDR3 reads CATSAWGLEGNTIYF. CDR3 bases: TGTGCCACATCCGCCTGGGGGCTTGAGGGAAACACCATATATTTT.

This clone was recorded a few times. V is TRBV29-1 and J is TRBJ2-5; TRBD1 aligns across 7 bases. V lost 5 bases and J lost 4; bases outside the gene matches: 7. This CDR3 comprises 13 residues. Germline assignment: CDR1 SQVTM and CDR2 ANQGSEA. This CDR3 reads CSVCTGVGETQYF. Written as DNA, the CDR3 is TGCAGCGTTTGCACAGGGGTTGGAGAGACCCAGTACTTC.

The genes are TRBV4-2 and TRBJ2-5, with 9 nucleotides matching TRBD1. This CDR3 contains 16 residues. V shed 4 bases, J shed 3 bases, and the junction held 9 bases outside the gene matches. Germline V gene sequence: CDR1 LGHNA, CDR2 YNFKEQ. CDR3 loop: CASSPMDRGRKETQYF. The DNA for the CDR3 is TGTGCCAGCAGCCCTATGGACAGGGGCCGAAAAGAGACCCAGTACTTC.

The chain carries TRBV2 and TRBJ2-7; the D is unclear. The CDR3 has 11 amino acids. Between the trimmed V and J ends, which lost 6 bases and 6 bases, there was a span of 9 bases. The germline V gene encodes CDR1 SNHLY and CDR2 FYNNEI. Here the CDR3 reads CASREPGEQYF. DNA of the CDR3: TGTGCCAGCAGGGAACCTGGCGAGCAGTACTTC.

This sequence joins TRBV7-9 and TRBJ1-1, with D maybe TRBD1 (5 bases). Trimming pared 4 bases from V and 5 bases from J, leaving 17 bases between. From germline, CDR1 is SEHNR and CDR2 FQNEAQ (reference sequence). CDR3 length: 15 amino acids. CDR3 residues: CASSSRVAGPTEAFF. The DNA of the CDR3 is TGTGCCAGCAGCTCCAGGGTAGCAGGGCCGACTGAAGCTTTCTTT.

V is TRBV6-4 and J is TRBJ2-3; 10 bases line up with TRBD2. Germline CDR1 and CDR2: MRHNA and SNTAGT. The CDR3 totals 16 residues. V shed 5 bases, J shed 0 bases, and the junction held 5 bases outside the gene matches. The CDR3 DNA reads TGTGCCAGCAGTCGGGAACTAGCGGGAAGCACAGATACGCAGTATTTT. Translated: CASSRELAGSTDTQYF.

DNA of the CDR3: TGTGCCAGCAGTTTCCCCTCCGGGTCCCTCCACTTT. It codes for CASSFPSGSLHF. The chain carries TRBV27 and TRBJ1-6; D unresolved. The CDR3 has 12 amino acids. CDR1 and CDR2 (germline): MNHEY, SMNVEV (reference sequence). V lost 3 bases and J 14 bases, leaving 11 bases between the germline ends.

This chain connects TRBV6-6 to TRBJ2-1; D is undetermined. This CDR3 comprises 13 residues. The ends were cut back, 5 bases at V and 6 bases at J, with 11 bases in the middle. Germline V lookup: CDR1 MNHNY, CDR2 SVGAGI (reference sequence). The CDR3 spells CASSPGSSNEQFF. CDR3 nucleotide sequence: TGTGCCAGCAGTCCCGGATCTTCCAATGAGCAGTTCTTC.